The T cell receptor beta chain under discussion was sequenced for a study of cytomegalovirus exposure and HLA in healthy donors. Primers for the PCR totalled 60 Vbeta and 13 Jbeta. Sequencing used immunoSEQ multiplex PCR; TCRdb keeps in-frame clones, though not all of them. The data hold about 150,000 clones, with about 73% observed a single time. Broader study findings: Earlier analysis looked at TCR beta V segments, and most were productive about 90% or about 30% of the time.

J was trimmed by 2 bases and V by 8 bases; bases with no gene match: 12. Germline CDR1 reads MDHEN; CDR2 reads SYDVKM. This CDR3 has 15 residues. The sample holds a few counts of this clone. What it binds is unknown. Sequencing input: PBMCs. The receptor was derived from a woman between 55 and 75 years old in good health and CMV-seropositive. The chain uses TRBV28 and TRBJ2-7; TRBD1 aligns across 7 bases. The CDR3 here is CASGPTTGYPYEQYF. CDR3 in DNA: TGTGCCAGCGGCCCCACGACAGGGTACCCCTACGAGCAGTACTTC.